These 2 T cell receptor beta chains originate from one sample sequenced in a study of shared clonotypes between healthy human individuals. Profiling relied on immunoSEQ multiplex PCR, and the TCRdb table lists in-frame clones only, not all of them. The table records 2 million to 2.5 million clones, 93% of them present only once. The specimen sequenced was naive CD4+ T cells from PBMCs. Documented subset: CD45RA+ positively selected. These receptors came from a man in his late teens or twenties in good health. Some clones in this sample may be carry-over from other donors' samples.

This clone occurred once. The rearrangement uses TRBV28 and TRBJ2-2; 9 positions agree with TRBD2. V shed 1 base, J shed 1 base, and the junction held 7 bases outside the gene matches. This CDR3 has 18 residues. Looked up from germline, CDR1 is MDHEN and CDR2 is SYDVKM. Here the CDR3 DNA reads TGTGCCAGCAGTTTATTGCCCGGGACTAGCAGGAACACCGGGGAGCTGTTTTTT. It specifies CASSLLPGTSRNTGELFF.

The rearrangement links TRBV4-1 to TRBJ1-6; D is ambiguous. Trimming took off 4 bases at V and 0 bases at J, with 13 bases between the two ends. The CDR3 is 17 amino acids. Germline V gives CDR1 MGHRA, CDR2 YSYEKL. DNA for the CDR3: TGCGCCAGCAGCCCCCTCACGCAGAGCTCCTATAATTCACCCCTCCACTTT. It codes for CASSPLTQSSYNSPLHF.